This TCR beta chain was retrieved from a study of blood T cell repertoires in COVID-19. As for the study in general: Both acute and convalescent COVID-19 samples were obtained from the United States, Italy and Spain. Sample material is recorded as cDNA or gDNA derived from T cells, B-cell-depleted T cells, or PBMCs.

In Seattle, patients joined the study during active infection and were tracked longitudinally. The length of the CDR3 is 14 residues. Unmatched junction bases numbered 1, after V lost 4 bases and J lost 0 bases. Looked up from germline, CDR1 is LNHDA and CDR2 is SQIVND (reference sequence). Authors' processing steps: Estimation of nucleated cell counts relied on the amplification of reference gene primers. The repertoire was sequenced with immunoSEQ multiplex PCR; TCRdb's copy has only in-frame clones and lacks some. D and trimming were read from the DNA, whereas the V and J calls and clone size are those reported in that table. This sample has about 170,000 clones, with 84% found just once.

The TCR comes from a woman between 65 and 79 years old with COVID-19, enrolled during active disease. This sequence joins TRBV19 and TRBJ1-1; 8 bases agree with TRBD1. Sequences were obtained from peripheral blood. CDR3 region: CASSRDRMNTEAFF. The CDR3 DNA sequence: TGTGCCAGTAGTAGGGACAGGATGAACACTGAAGCTTTCTTT.